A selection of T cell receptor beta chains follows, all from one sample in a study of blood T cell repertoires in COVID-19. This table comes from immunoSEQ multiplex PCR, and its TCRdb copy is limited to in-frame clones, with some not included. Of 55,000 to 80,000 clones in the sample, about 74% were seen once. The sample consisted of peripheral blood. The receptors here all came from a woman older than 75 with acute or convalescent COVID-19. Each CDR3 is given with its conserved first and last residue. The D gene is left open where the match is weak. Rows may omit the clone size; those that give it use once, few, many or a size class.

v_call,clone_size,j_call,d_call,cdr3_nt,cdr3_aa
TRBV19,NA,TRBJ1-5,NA,TGTGCCAGTAGTATAGGAGGCGCTAGCAATCAGCCCCAGCATTTT,CASSIGGASNQPQHF
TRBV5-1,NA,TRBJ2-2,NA,TGCGCCAGCAGCTTGGCCCAGGGAGGCACCGGGGAGCTGTTTTTT,CASSLAQGGTGELFF
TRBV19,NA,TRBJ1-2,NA,TGTGCCAGTACCATCGAGCCCCCTGAACAGGGTTATGGCTACACCTTC,CASTIEPPEQGYGYTF
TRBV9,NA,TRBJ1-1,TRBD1,TGTGCCAGCAGCGTAGCTCCGGGACAGGGTTTCGGTGAAGCTTTCTTT,CASSVAPGQGFGEAFF
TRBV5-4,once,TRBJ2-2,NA,TGTGCCAGCAGCCGACCGACAGCCTCGAACACCGGGGAGCTGTTTTTT,CASSRPTASNTGELFF
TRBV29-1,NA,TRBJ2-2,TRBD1,TGCAGCGTTGGATCCAGGGGGCGAGTCGGGGAGCTGTTTTTT,CSVGSRGRVGELFF
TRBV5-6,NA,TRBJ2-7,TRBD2,TGTGCCAGCAGCTTGGAGGCTAGCGGGAGTAAGTACGAGCAGTACTTC,CASSLEASGSKYEQYF
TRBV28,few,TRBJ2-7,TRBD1,TGTGCCAGCAGTTTAAGACAGGGGGTGTACTACGAGCAGTACTTC,CASSLRQGVYYEQYF
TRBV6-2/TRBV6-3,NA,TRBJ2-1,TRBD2,TGTGCCAGCAGTTACCCACTAGCGGGAGGATACAATGAGCAGTTCTTC,CASSYPLAGGYNEQFF
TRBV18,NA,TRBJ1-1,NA,TGTGCCAGCTCACCTGTCCAATTGACAGGCCCGAACACTGAAGCTTTCTTT,CASSPVQLTGPNTEAFF
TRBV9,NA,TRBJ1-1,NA,TGTGCCAGCAGCGTAGACAACGGAAGAGGCACTGAAGCTTTCTTT,CASSVDNGRGTEAFF
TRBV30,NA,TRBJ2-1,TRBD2,TGTGCCTCGGCCGGGACTAGCGGGAGGAGCTCCTACAATGAGCAGTTCTTC,CASAGTSGRSSYNEQFF
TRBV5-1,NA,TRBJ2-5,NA,TGCGCCAGCAGCTCCCAGGGCGGTCCGGAGACCCAGTACTTC,CASSSQGGPETQYF
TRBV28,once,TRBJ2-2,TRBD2,TGTGCCAGCAGTTATAGCGGGGGTAGGACCGGGGAGCTGTTTTTT,CASSYSGGRTGELFF
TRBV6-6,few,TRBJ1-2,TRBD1,TGTGCCAGCAGTGCGAGGGGGCTAAAGGACTATGGCTACACCTTC,CASSARGLKDYGYTF
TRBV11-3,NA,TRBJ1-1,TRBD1,TGTGCCAGCAGCTTAGACTTCGGGACAGGAGTGAAAGCTTTCTTT,CASSLDFGTGVKAFF
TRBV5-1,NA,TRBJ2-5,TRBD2,TGCGCCAGCAGCTTCCAGCGGGAACAAGAGACCCAGTACTTC,CASSFQREQETQYF
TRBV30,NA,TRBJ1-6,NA,TGTGCCTGGAGGGTTAGGGAGGATTCACCCCTCCACTTT,CAWRVREDSPLHF
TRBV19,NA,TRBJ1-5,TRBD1,TGTGCCAGTAGTATGGGGACAGGGGGCGCGGGCGGTCAGCCCCAGCATTTT,CASSMGTGGAGGQPQHF
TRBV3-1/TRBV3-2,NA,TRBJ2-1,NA,TGTGCCAGCAGGACGAGCGGAGACTCCTACAATGAGCAGTTCTTC,CASRTSGDSYNEQFF
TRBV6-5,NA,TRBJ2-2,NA,TGTGCCAGCAGTTTGTGGGAGGCTGGGGAGCTGTTTTTT,CASSLWEAGELFF
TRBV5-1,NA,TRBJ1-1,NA,TGCGCCAGCAGCATTATACAGGGGAACACTGAAGCTTTCTTT,CASSIIQGNTEAFF
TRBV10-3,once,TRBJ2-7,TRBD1,TGTGCCGTACGACCGGGACAGGGCTCCTACGAGCAGTACTTC,CAVRPGQGSYEQYF
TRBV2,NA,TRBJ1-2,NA,TGTGCCAGCACTTATCGTCCAGGGGCTTATGGCTACACCTTC,CASTYRPGAYGYTF